This T cell receptor (beta chain) was retrieved from a study of response to subunit inactivated influenza vaccine. Findings and limits, study-wide: Every seasonal influenza vaccination brings in few new T cells, the authors suggested.

TCRdb fed the RT-PCR reads into MiXCR, producing one record per CDR3 protein. This repertoire shows roughly 650,000 distinct CDR3 sequences, roughly 14% found once; its top ten account for under 14%. With respect to this clonotype: Its cognate antigen is unknown.

CDR1 is MNHNS, CDR2 SASEGT, per germline. After removal of 4 bases from V and 4 bases from J, the junction contained 2 bases not matched to a gene. This CDR3 is built from 14 residues. The chain joins TRBV6-1 to TRBJ1-2; 11 nucleotides agree with TRBD1. The sequencing here drew on PBMCs from blood, taken about 13 days after vaccination. This clonotype was obtained from a man aged 50 to 60 who received an inactivated influenza vaccine. DNA for the CDR3: TGTGCCAGCAGTGGGACAGGGGGCTCCTATGGCTACACCTTC. Translation gives CASSGTGGSYGYTF.